The 17 T cell receptor beta chains below all came from one sample that was sequenced in a study of blood T cell repertoires in COVID-19. Method: immunoSEQ multiplex PCR; TCRdb's copy keeps in-frame clones and lacks some. The sample includes roughly 210,000 clones, 87% of them seen just once. Sequences were obtained from PBMCs or T cells enriched from blood (not recorded which). The receptor set was obtained from a man aged 25 to 40 in a cohort exposed to, infected with or recovered from COVID-19 (not recorded which).

The chain uses TRBV27 and TRBJ2-1, with 13 bases aligning to TRBD2. V lost 5 bases and J lost 7; bases outside the gene matches: 5. CDR1 is MNHEY, CDR2 SMNVEV, per germline (reference sequence). The CDR3 extends over 15 amino acids. The CDR3 sequence is CASSLLAGGGNEQFF. DNA of the CDR3: TGTGCCAGCAGTCTACTAGCGGGAGGGGGTAATGAGCAGTTCTTC.

The chain combines TRBV10-3 with TRBJ1-2; D is possibly TRBD1 (5 bases). The V end was cut by 4 bases, the J end by 8 bases, with 17 bases between. There are 14 residues in the CDR3. In germline, CDR1 is ENHRY, CDR2 SYGVKD. CDR3 coding DNA: TGTGCCATCAGTGTGGCACTCCCAGGGCGCGGCTACACCTTC. Its translation is CAISVALPGRGYTF.

The J gene is TRBJ1-4, the V gene TRBV6-5, with D maybe TRBD1 (6 bases). Deletions cut 4 bases from V and 8 bases from J, with 17 bases between. Germline CDR1 reads MNHEY; CDR2 reads SVGAGI. The CDR3 consists of 15 residues. The CDR3 DNA reads TGTGCCAGCAGTTCGTCCAGGGGAAGAGAAGAAAAACTGTTTTTT. This codes for CASSSSRGREEKLFF.

The V gene is TRBV5-1, the J gene TRBJ2-1; 7 bases align to TRBD1. The germline gives CDR1 SGHRS, CDR2 YFSETQ. The CDR3 sequence is 18 residues long. Trimming cost V 0 bases and J 9 bases; bases outside gene matches: 18. The CDR3 here is CASSLEGSGQFDYREQFF. As DNA, the CDR3 is TGCGCCAGCAGCTTGGAAGGGTCGGGACAGTTCGATTACCGTGAGCAGTTCTTC. Supplemented by reference TRBV5-1 and TRBJ2-1, the full variable domain reads KAGVTQTPRYLIKTRGQQVTLSCSPISGHRSVSWYQQTPGQGLQFLFEYFSETQRNKGNFPGRFSGRQFSNSRSEMNVSTLELGDSALYLCASSLEGSGQFDYREQFFGPGTRLTVL.

The DNA for the CDR3 is TGTGCCACGAACGAAGGAGTTTCGACGTACGAGCAGTACTTC. It translates to CATNEGVSTYEQYF. J is TRBJ2-7 and V is TRBV10-3; D is unresolved. Germline V CDR1 and CDR2: ENHRY, SYGVKD. The CDR3 length is 14 residues. V lost 10 bases to trimming and J lost 4 bases, with 20 bases between them.

The genes are TRBV11-3 and TRBJ1-6; D possibly corresponds to TRBD1 (6 bases). The CDR3 totals 15 residues. The V gene's germline CDR1 is SGHNT and CDR2 YENEEA. V shed 1 base and J shed 7 bases, with 11 bases lying between them. The CDR3 coding sequence is TGTGCCAGCAGCTTAGTAGGGGGAGGGAATTCACCCCTCCACTTT. This translates into CASSLVGGGNSPLHF.

The chain recombines TRBV28 with TRBJ1-2, with unresolved D. Per the germline V gene, CDR1 is MDHEN and CDR2 is SYDVKM. This CDR3 is 15 amino acids long. V lost 3 bases, J lost 0 bases, and 11 bases lay in between. CDR3 coding DNA: TGTGCCAGCAGTTTTGTCGGTTTTACTAACTATGGCTACACCTTC. Amino acids: CASSFVGFTNYGYTF.

This sequence joins TRBV6-5 and TRBJ2-7; D remains ambiguous. The V end was cut by 5 bases, the J end by 0 bases, with 11 bases between. Germline V lookup: CDR1 MNHEY, CDR2 SVGAGI. This CDR3 is 14 amino acids long. The CDR3 region has the DNA TGTGCCAGCAGTCCATTCCTCAGCTCCTACGAGCAGTACTTC. Protein: CASSPFLSSYEQYF.

The V call is TRBV3-1 (or the pseudogene TRBV3-2), the J call TRBJ1-2; possibly TRBD1 for D (5 bases). The length of the CDR3 is 14 residues. The V end was cut by 4 bases, the J end by 6 bases, with 15 bases between. The germline V gene encodes CDR1 LGHDT and CDR2 YNNKEL (reference sequence). The DNA for the CDR3 is TGTGCCAGCAGCCCCGGGGCGGGGTTCGATGGCTACACCTTC. It translates to CASSPGAGFDGYTF.

This clone was counted once. V usage is TRBV7-9 and J usage is TRBJ2-7, with 8 bases identical to TRBD1. V lost 1 base to trimming and J lost 3 bases; unmatched junction nucleotides: 5. The CDR3 consists of 15 residues. CDR1 and CDR2 (germline): SEHNR, FQNEAQ (reference sequence). DNA of the CDR3: TGTGCCAGCAGCTTAGTGCCAGGGGGCCTCTACGAGCAGTACTTC. Its translation: CASSLVPGGLYEQYF.

J is TRBJ1-2 and V is TRBV5-1, with 10 bases that match TRBD1. Germline CDR1 is SGHRS and CDR2 is YFSETQ. V lost 0 bases to trimming and J lost 6 bases; unmatched junction nucleotides: 11. The CDR3 sequence is 17 residues long. The CDR3 reads CASSLAGNRDRGNGYTF. In DNA form, the CDR3 reads TGCGCCAGCAGCTTGGCTGGGAACCGGGACAGGGGAAATGGCTACACCTTC.

This clone was found a few times. V and J are TRBV7-2 and TRBJ1-3; no reliable D call. Trimming left V 5 bases short and J 0 bases short, with 17 bases between. The CDR3 consists of 17 residues. CDR1 SGHTA and CDR2 FQGNSA come from the germline V gene. For the CDR3, the DNA is TGTGCCAGCAGCCCCCACCAGCGGCTCTTCTCTGGAAACACCATATATTTT. Protein sequence: CASSPHQRLFSGNTIYF.

The chain employs TRBV7-9 and TRBJ1-4; D gene ambiguous. The germline V gene encodes CDR1 SEHNR and CDR2 FQNEAQ (reference sequence). The V gene lost 5 bases and the J gene lost 0 bases, with 16 bases spanning the gap. The CDR3 extends over 17 amino acids. The CDR3 region is CASSPPHRGPTNEKLFF. CDR3 DNA: TGTGCCAGCAGCCCCCCCCACCGAGGGCCAACTAATGAAAAACTGTTTTTT.

The V call is TRBV5-1, the J call TRBJ1-3; no definite D call. Germline lookup yields CDR1 SGHRS and CDR2 YFSETQ. Trimming took 5 bases from V and 1 from J, leaving 10 bases between them. The CDR3 totals 14 residues. The CDR3 loop is CASSSEGSGNTIYF. CDR3 sequence (DNA): TGCGCCAGCAGTTCAGAGGGTTCTGGAAACACCATATATTTT.

The V and J genes are TRBV27 and TRBJ2-6; maybe TRBD1 (6 bases). V dropped 5 bases and J dropped 1 base, with 12 bases sitting between them. CDR3 length equals 16 residues. In germline, CDR1 is MNHEY, CDR2 SMNVEV (reference sequence). Written as DNA, the CDR3 is TGTGCCAGCAGTCCCACAAGGGGGTCTGGGGCCAACGTCCTGACTTTC. Amino acids: CASSPTRGSGANVLTF. The variable domain in full, with the rest retrieved from reference TRBV27 and TRBJ2-6, is EAQVTQNPRYLITVTGKKLTVTCSQNMNHEYMSWYRQDPGLGLRQIYYSMNVEVTDKGDVPEGYKVSRKEKRNFPLILESPSPNQTSLYFCASSPTRGSGANVLTFGAGSRLTVL.

The rearrangement uses TRBV13 and TRBJ2-7; TRBD2 matches 9 bases. V lost 5 bases to trimming and J lost 7 bases; unmatched junction nucleotides: 9. The CDR3 runs to 14 residues. Per germline, CDR1 PRHDT and CDR2 FYEKMQ (reference sequence). The CDR3 region has the DNA TGTGCCAGCAGCACGGGACTAGCCCCTACAGAGCAGTACTTC. This gives the protein CASSTGLAPTEQYF.

This chain links TRBV7-9 with TRBJ2-5; 12 nucleotides line up with TRBD2. The V gene's germline CDR1 is SEHNR and CDR2 FQNEAQ (reference sequence). The J segment lost 3 bases and the V segment lost 1 base, leaving 9 bases of the junction unmatched. The CDR3 totals 18 residues. DNA of the CDR3: TGTGCCAGCAGCTTAGGGACTAGCGGGACGGATGGGAAAGAGACCCAGTACTTC. This encodes CASSLGTSGTDGKETQYF.